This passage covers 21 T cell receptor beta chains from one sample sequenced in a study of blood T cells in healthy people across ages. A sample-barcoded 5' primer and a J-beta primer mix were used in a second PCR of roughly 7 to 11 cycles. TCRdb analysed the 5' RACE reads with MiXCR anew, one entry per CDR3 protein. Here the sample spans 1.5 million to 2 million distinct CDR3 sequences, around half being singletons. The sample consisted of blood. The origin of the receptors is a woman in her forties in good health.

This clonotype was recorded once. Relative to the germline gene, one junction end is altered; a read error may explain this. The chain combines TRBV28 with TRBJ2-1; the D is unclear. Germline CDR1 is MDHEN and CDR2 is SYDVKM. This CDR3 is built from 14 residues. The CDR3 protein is CASSLRRLYSEQFF. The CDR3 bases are TGTGCCAGCAGTTTACGTCGGCTTTACAGTGAGCAGTTCTTC.

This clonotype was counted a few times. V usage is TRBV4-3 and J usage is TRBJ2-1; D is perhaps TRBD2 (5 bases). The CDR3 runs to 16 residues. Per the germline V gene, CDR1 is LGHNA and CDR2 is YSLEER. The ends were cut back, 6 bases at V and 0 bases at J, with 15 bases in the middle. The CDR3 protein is CASSRGSVSSYNEQFF. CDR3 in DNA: TGCGCCAGCAGTCGTGGTAGCGTCAGCTCCTACAATGAGCAGTTCTTC.

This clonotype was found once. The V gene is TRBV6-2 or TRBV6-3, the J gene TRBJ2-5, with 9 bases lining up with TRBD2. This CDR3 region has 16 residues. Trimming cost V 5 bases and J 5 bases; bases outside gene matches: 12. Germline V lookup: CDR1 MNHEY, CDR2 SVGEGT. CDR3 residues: CASSDPRTSDMETQYF. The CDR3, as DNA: TGTGCCAGCAGTGACCCCAGGACTAGCGATATGGAGACCCAGTACTTC.

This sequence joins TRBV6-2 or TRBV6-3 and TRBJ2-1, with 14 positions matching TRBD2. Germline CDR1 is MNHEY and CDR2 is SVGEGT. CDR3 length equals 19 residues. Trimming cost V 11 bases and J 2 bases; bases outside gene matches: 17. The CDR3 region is CASAIRTSGGPGPYNEQFF. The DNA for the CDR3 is TGTGCCTCAGCGATCAGGACTAGCGGGGGGCCTGGCCCCTACAATGAGCAGTTCTTC.

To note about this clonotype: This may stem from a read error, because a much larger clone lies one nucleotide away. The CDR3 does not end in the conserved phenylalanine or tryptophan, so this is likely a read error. CDR3 in amino acids: CASRDYEQYS. The CDR3 coding sequence is TGTGCCAGCAGAGACTACGAGCAGTACTCC. The chain combines TRBV6-6 with TRBJ2-7; D call uncertain. This CDR3 spans 10 amino acids. Deletions cut 6 bases from V and 3 bases from J, with 3 bases between. CDR1 and CDR2 (germline): MNHNY, SVGAGI (reference sequence).

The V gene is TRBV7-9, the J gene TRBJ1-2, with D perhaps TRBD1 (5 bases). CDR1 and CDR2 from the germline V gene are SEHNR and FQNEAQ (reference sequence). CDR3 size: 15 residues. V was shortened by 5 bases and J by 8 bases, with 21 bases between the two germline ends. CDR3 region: CASSQGGTQVGGYTF. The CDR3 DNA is TGTGCCAGCAGCCAAGGCGGGACGCAAGTGGGGGGCTACACCTTC. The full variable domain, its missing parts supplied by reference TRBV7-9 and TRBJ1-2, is DTGVSQNPRHKITKRGQNVTFRCDPISEHNRLYWYRQTLGQGPEFLTYFQNEAQLEKSRLLSDRFSAERPKGSFSTLEIQRTEQGDSAMYLCASSQGGTQVGGYTFGSGTRLTVV.

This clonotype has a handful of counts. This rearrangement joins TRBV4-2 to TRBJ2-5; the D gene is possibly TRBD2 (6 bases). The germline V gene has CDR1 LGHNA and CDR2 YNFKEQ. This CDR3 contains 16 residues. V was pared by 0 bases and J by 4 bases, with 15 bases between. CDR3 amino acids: CASSQDLSTGGETQYF. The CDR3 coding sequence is TGTGCCAGCAGCCAAGATCTTTCGACCGGGGGAGAGACCCAGTACTTC.

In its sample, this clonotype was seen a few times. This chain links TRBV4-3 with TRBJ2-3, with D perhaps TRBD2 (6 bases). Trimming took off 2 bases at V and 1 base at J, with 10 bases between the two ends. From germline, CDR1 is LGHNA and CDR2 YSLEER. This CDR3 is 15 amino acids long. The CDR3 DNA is TGCGCCAGCAGCCAACGACTAGGGGGCACAGATACGCAGTATTTT. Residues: CASSQRLGGTDTQYF.

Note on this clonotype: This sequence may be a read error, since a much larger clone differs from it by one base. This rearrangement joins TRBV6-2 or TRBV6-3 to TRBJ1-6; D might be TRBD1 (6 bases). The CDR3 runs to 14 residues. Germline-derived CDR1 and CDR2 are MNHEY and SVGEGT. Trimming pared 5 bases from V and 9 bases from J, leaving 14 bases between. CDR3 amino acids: CASSPPDRFSPLHF. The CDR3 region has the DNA TGTGCCAGCAGTCCGCCGGACAGATTTTCACCCCTCCACTTT.

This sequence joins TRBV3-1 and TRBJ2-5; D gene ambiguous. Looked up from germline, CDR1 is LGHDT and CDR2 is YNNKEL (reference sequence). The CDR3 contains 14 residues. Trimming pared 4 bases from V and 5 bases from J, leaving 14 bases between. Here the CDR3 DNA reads TGTGCCAGCAGCCTCAATGAGATATGGGAGACCCAGTACTTC. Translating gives CASSLNEIWETQYF.

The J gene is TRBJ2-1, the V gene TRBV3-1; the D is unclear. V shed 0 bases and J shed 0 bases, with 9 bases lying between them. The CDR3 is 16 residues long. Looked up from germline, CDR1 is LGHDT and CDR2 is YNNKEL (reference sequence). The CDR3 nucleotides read TGTGCCAGCAGCCAAGATTGGTTATCCTCCTACAATGAGCAGTTCTTC. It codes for CASSQDWLSSYNEQFF.

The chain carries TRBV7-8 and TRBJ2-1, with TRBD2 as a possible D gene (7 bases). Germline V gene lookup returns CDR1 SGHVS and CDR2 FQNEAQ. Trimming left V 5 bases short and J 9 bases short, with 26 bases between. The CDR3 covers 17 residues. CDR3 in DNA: TGTGCCAGCAGCCTCGGTTGGTGGGGGGGGCGGGTCGGTGAGCAGTTCTTC. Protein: CASSLGWWGGRVGEQFF.

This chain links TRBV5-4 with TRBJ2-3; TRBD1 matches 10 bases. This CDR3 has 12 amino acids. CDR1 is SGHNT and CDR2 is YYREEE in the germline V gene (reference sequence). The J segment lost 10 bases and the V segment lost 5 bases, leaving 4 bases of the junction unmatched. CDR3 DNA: TGTGCCAGCAGTCGACAGGGGGCGGCGCAGTATTTT. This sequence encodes CASSRQGAAQYF.

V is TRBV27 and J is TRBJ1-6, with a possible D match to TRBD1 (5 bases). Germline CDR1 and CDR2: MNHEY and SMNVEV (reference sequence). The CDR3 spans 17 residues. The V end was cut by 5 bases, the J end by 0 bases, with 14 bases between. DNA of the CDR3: TGTGCCAGCAGTGCCACCAGGACAAGCTCCTATAATTCACCCCTCCACTTT. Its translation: CASSATRTSSYNSPLHF.

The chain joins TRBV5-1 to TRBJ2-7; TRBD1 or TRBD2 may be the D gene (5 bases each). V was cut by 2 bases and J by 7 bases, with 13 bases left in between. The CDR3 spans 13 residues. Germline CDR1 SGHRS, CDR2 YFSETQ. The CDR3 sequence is CASSFRDPWEQYF. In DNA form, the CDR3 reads TGCGCCAGCAGCTTCCGGGACCCTTGGGAGCAGTACTTC.

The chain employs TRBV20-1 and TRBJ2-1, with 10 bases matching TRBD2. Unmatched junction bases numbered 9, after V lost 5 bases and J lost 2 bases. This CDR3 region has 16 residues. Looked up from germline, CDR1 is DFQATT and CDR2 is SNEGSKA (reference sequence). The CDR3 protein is CSARTLAGAPYNEQFF. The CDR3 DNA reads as TGCAGTGCTCGCACGCTAGCGGGGGCCCCCTACAATGAGCAGTTCTTC.

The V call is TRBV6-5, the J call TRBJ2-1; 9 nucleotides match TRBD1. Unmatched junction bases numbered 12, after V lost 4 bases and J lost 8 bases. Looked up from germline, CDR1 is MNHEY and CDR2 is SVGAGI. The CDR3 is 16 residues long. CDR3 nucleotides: TGTGCCAGCAGTTCTCTAACCGGGACAGGGTCTTATGAGCAGTTCTTC. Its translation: CASSSLTGTGSYEQFF.

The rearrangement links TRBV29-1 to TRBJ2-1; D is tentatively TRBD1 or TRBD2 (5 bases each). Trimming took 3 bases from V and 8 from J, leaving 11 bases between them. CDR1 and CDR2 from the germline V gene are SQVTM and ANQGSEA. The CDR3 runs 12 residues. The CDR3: CSVETGAHEQFF. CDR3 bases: TGCAGCGTTGAGACCGGGGCCCATGAGCAGTTCTTC.

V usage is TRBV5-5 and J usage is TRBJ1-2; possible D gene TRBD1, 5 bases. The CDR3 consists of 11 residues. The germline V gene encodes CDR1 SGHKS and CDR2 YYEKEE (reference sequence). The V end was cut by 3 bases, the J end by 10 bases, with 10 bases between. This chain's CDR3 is CASSSGLDYTF. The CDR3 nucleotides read TGTGCCAGCAGCTCAGGGCTCGACTACACCTTC.

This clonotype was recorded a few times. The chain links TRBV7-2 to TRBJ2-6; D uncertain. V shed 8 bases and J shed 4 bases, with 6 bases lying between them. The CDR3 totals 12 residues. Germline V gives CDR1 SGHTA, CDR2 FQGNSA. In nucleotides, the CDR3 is TGTGCCAGCCGCCGGGGGGCCAACGTCCTGACTTTC. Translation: CASRRGANVLTF.

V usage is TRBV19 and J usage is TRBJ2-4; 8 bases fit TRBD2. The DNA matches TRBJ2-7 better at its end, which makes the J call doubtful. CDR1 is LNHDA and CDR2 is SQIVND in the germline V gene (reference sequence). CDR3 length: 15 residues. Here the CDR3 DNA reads TGTGCCAGTAGTATCATCCCCGGGGGGGCCCACGAGCAGTACTTC. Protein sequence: CASSIIPGGAHEQYF.